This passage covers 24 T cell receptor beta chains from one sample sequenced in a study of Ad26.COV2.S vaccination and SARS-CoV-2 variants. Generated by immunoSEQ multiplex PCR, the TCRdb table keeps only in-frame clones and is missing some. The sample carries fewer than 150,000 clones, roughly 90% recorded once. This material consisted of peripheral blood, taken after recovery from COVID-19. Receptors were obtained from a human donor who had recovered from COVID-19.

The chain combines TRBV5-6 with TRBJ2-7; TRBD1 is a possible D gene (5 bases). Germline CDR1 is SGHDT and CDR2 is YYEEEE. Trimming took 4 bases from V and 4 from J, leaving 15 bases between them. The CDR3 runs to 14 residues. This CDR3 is CASSTLDTVYEQYF. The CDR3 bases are TGTGCCAGCAGCACCTTGGACACAGTGTACGAGCAGTACTTC.

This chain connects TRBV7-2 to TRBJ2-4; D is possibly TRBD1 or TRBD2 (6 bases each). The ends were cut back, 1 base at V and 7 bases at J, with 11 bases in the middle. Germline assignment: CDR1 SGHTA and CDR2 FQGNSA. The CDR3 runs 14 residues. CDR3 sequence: CASSLGGAMNIQYF. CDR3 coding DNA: TGTGCCAGCAGCTTAGGGGGGGCAATGAACATTCAGTACTTC.

The CDR3 DNA is TGTGCCAGCACCCGGAGGGGGCTTACTAATGAAAAACTGTTTTTT. It codes for CASTRRGLTNEKLFF. The rearrangement links TRBV9 to TRBJ1-4; 7 bases align to TRBD1. Germline lookup yields CDR1 SGDLS and CDR2 YYNGEE. The CDR3 totals 15 residues. V lost 6 bases, J lost 2 bases, and 7 bases stayed unmatched.

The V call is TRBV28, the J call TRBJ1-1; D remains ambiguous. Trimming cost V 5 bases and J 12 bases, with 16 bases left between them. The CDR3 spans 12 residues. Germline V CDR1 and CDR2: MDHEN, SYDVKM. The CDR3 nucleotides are TGTGCCAGCAGTAAACCGACGGATCGGACTTTCTTT. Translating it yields CASSKPTDRTFF.

The CDR3 loop is CAGGTGFTDTQYF. CDR3 nucleotides: TGTGCCGGGGGTACAGGGTTTACAGATACGCAGTATTTT. V is TRBV6-5 and J is TRBJ2-3; tentative D call: TRBD1 (6 bases). The V gene lost 11 bases and the J gene lost 3 bases, with 15 bases spanning the gap. The CDR3 runs 13 residues. CDR1 is MNHEY, CDR2 SVGAGI, per germline.

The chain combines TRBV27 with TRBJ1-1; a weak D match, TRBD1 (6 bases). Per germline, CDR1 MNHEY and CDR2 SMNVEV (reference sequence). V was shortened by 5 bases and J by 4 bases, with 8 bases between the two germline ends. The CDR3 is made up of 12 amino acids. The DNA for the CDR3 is TGTGCCAGCAGTACAGGGTCCACTGAAGCTTTCTTT. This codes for CASSTGSTEAFF.

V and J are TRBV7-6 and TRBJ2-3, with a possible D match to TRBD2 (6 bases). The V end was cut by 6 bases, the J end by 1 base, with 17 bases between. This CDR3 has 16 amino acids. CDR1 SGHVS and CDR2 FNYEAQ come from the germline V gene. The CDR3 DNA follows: TGTGCCAGCAGTAATGTATGGCGGGGCCGCACAGATACGCAGTATTTT. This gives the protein CASSNVWRGRTDTQYF.

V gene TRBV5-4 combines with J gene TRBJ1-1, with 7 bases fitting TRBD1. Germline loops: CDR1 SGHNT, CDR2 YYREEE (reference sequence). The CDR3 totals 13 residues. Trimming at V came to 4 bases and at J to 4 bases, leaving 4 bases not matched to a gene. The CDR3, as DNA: TGTGCCAGCAGCCGGACAGGTTTCACTGAAGCTTTCTTT. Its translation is CASSRTGFTEAFF.

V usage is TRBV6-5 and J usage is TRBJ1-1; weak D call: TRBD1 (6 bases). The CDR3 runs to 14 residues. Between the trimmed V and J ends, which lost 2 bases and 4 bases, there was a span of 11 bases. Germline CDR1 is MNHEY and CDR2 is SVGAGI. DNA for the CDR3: TGTGCCAGCAGTTACGAGGGGGGAGGCACTGAAGCTTTCTTT. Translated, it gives CASSYEGGGTEAFF.

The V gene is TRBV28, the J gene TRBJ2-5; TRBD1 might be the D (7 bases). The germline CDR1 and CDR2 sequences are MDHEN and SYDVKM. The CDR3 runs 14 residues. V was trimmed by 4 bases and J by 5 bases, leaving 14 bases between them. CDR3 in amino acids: CASSSGGGWETQYF. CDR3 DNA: TGTGCCAGCAGTTCAGGAGGGGGCTGGGAGACCCAGTACTTC.

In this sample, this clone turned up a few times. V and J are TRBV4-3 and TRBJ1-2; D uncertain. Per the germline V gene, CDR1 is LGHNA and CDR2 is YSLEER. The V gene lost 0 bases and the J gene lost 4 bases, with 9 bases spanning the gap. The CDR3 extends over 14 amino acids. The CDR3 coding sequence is TGCGCCAGCAGCCAAGATCCCACGGTCTATGGCTACACCTTC. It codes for CASSQDPTVYGYTF.

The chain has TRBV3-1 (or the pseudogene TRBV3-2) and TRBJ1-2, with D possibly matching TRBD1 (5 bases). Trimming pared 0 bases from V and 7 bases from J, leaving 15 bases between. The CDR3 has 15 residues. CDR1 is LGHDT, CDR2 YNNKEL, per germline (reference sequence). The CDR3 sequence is CASSQDFGGTGGYTF. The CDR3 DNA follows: TGTGCCAGCAGCCAAGATTTCGGGGGGACGGGTGGCTACACCTTC.

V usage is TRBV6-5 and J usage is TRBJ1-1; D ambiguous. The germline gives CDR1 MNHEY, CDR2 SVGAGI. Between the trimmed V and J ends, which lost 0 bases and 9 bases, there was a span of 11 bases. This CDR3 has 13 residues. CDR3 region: CASSYSEETKAFF. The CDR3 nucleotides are TGTGCCAGCAGTTACTCGGAGGAAACCAAAGCTTTCTTT.

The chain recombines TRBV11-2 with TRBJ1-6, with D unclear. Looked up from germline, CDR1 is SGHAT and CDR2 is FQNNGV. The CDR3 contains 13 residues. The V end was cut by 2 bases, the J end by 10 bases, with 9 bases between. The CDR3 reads CASSLRWESPLHF. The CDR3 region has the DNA TGTGCCAGCAGCTTAAGATGGGAATCACCCCTCCACTTT.

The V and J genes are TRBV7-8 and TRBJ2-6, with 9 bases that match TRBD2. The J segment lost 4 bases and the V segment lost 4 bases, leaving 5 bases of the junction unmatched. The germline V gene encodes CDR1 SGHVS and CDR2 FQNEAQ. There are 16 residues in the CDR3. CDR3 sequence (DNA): TGTGCCAGCAGCTCGTTAGCGGGGGAGGGGGCCAACGTCCTGACTTTC. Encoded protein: CASSSLAGEGANVLTF.

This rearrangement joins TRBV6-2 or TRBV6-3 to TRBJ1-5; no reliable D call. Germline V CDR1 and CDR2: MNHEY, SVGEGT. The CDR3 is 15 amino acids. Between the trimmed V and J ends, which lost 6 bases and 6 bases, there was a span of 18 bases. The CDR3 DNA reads TGTGCCAGCAGCCCTGGCGGGTCTAAGTTTCAGCCCCAGCATTTT. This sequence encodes CASSPGGSKFQPQHF.

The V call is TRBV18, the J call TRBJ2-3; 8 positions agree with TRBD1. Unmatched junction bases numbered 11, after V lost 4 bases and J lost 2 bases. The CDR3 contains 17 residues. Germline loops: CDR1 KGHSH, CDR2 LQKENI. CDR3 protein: CASSQPGQALFTDTQYF. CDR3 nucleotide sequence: TGTGCCAGCTCACAACCGGGACAGGCCTTATTCACAGATACGCAGTATTTT. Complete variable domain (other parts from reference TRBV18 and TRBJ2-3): NAGVMQNPRHLVRRRGQEARLRCSPMKGHSHVYWYRQLPEEGLKFMVYLQKENIIDESGMPKERFSAEFPKEGPSILRIQQVVRGDSAAYFCASSQPGQALFTDTQYFGPGTRLTVL.

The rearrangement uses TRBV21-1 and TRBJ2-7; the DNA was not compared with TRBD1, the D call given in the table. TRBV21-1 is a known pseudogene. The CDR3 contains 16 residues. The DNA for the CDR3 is TGTGCCAGCATAGAGTTTGATAGGGGCCCCCCCTACGAGCAGTACTTC. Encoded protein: CASIEFDRGPPYEQYF.

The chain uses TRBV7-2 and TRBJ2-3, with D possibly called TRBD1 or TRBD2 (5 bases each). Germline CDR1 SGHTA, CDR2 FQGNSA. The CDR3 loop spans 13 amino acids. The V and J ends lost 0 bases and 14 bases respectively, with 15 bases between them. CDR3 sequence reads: CASSLAMGGGRYF. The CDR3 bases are TGTGCCAGCAGCTTAGCAATGGGTGGGGGACGGTATTTT.

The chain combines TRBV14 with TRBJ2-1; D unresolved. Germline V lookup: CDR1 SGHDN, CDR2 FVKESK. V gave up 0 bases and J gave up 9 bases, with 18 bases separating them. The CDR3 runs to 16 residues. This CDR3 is CASSQEVAPGSGEQFF. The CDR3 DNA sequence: TGTGCCAGCAGCCAAGAAGTGGCACCCGGGTCAGGTGAGCAGTTCTTC.

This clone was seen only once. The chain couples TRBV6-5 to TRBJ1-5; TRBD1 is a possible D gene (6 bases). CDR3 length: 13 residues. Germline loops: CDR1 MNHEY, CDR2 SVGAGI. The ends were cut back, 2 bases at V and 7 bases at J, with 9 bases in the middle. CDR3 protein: CASSYGGLQPQHF. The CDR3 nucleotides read TGTGCCAGCAGTTACGGGGGGCTGCAGCCCCAGCATTTT.

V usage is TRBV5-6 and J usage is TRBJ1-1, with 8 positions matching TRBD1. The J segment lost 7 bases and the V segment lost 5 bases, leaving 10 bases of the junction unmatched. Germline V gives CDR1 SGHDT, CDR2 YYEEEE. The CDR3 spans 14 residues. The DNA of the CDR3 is TGTGCCAGCAGGACGGACAGGGCGACGTATGAAGCTTTCTTT. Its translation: CASRTDRATYEAFF.

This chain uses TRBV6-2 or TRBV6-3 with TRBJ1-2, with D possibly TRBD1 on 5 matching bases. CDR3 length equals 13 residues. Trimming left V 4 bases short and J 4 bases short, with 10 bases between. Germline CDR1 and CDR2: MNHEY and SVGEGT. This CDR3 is CASSWGTLYGYTF. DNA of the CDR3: TGTGCCAGCAGTTGGGGGACCCTCTATGGCTACACCTTC.

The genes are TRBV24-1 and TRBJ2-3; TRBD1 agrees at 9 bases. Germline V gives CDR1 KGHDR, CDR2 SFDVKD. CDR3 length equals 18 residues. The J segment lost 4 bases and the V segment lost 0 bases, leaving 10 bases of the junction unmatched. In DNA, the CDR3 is TGTGCCACCAGTGATTTGAAGGGGGGGACAGGGAAATCAGATACGCAGTATTTT. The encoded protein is CATSDLKGGTGKSDTQYF.